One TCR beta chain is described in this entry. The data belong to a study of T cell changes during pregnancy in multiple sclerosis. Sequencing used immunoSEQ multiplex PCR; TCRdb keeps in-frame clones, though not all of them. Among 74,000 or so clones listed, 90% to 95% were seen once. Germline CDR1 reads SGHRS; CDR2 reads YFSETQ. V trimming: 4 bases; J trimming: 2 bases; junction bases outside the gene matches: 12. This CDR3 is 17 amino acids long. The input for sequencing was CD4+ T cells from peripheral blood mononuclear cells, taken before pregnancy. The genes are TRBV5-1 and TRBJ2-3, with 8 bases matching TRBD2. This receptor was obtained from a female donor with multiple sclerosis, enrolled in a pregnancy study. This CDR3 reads CASSKGVRGGITDTQYF. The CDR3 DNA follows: TGCGCCAGCAGCAAAGGGGTTCGGGGGGGCATCACAGATACGCAGTATTTT.